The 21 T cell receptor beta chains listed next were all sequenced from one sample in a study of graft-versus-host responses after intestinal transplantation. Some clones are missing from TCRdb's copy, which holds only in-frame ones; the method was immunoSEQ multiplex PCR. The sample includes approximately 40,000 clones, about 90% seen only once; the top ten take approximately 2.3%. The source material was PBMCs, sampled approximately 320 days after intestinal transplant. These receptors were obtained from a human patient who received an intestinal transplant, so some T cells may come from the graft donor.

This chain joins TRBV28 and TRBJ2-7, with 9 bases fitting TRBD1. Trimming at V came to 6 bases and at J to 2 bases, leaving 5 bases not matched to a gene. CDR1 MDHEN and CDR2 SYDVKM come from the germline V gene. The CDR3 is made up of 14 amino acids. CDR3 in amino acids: CASSGTGHTYEQYF. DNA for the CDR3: TGTGCCAGCAGCGGGACAGGGCACACCTACGAGCAGTACTTC.

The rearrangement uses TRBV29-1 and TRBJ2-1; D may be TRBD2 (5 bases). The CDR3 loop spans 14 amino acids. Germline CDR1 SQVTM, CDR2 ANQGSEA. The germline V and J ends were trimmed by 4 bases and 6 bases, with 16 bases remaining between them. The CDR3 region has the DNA TGCAGCGTTGCTAAAACTAGTGTATCCAATGAGCAGTTCTTC. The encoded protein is CSVAKTSVSNEQFF.

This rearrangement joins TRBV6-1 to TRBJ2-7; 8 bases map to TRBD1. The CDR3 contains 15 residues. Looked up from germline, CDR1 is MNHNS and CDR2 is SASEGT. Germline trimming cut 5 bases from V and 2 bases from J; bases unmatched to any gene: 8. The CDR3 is CASSRQGFSAYEQYF. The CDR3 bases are TGTGCCAGCAGTAGACAGGGGTTTAGCGCCTACGAGCAGTACTTC.

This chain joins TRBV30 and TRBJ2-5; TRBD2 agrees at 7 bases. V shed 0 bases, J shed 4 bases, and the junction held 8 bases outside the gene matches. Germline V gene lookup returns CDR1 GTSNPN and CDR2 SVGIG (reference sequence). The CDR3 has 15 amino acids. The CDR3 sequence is CAWSVLGGRRETQYF. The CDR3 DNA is TGTGCCTGGAGTGTACTGGGCGGGAGACGAGAGACCCAGTACTTC.

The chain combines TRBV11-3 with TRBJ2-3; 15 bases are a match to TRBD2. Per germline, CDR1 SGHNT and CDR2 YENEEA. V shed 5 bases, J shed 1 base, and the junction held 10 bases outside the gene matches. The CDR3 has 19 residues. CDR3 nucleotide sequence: TGTGCCAGCAGCCCCGGACTAGCGGGAGGGCCGAGGGGCACAGATACGCAGTATTTT. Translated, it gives CASSPGLAGGPRGTDTQYF. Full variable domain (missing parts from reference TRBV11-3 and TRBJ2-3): EAGVVQSPRYKIIEKKQPVAFWCNPISGHNTLYWYLQNLGQGPELLIRYENEEAVDDSQLPKDRFSAERLKGVDSTLKIQPAELGDSAVYLCASSPGLAGGPRGTDTQYFGPGTRLTVL.

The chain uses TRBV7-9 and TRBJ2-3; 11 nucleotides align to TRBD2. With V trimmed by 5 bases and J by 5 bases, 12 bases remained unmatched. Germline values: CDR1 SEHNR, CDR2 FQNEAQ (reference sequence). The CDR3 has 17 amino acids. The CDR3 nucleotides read TGTGCCAGCAGCACGGGACTAGCGGCCCACGGAGGAGATACGCAGTATTTT. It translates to CASSTGLAAHGGDTQYF. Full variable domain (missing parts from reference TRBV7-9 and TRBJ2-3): DTGVSQNPRHKITKRGQNVTFRCDPISEHNRLYWYRQTLGQGPEFLTYFQNEAQLEKSRLLSDRFSAERPKGSFSTLEIQRTEQGDSAMYLCASSTGLAAHGGDTQYFGPGTRLTVL.

CDR3 residues: CASSPNGAQETQYF. The CDR3 DNA reads as TGCGCCAGCAGTCCAAACGGGGCCCAAGAGACCCAGTACTTC. The genes are TRBV5-1 and TRBJ2-5; D possibly matches TRBD1 or TRBD2 (5 bases each). The CDR3 has 14 amino acids. Germline loops: CDR1 SGHRS, CDR2 YFSETQ. Trimming took off 5 bases at V and 1 base at J, with 12 bases between the two ends.

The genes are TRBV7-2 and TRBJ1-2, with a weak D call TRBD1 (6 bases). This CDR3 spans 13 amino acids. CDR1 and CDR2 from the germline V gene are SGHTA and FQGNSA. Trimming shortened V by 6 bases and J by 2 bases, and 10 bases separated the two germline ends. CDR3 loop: CASSRDRNYGYTF. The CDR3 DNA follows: TGTGCCAGCAGTCGTGACAGGAACTATGGCTACACCTTC.

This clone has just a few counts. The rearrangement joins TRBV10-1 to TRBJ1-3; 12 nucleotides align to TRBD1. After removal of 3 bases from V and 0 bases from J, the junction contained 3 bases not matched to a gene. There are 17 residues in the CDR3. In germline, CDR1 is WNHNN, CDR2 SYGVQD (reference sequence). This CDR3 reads CASSDGTGGSSGNTIYF. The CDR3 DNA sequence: TGCGCCAGCAGTGATGGGACAGGGGGCAGCTCTGGAAACACCATATATTTT.

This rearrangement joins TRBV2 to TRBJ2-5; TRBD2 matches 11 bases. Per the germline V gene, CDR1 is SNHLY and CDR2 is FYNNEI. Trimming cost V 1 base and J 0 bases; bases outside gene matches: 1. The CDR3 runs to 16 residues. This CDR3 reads CASSEGLAGNQETQYF. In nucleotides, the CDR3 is TGTGCCAGCAGTGAAGGACTAGCGGGAAACCAAGAGACCCAGTACTTC.

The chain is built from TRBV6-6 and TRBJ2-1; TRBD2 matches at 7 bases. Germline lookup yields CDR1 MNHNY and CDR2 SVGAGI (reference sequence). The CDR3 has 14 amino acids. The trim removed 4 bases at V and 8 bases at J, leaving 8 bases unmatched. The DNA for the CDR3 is TGTGCCAGCAGTTCGGACTGGCGGGAGCATGAGCAGTTCTTC. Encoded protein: CASSSDWREHEQFF.

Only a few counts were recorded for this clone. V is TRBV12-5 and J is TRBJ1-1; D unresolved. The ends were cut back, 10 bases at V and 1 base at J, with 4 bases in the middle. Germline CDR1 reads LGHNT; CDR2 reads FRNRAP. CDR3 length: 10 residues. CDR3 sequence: CAIPNTEAFF. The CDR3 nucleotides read TGTGCTATTCCGAACACTGAAGCTTTCTTT.

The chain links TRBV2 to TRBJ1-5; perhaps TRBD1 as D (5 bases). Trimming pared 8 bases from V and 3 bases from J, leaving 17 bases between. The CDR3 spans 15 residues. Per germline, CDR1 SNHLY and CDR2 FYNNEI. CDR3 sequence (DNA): TGTGCCAGCGGGGCCGGGCGCAAGAACAATCAGCCCCAGCATTTT. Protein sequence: CASGAGRKNNQPQHF. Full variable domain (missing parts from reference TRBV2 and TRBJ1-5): EPEVTQTPSHQVTQMGQEVILRCVPISNHLYFYWYRQILGQKVEFLVSFYNNEISEKSEIFDDQFSVERPDGSNFTLKIRSTKLEDSAMYFCASGAGRKNNQPQHFGDGTRLSIL.

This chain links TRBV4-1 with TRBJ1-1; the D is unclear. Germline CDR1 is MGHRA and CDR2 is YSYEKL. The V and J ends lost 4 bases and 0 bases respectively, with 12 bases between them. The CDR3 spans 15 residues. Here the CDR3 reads CASSLIPEVNTEAFF. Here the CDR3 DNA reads TGCGCCAGCAGCCTCATACCCGAGGTGAACACTGAAGCTTTCTTT.

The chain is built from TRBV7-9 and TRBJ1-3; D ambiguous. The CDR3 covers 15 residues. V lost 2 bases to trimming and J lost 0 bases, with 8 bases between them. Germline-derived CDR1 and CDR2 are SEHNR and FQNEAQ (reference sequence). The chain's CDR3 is CASSLRALSGNTIYF. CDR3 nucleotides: TGTGCCAGCAGCTTAAGGGCCCTCTCTGGAAACACCATATATTTT.

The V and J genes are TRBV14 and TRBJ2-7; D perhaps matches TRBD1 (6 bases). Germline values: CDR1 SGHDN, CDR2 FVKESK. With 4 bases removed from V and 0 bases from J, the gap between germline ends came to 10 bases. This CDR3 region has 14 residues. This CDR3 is CASSPTGTSYEQYF. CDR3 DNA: TGTGCCAGCAGCCCTACAGGGACCTCCTACGAGCAGTACTTC.

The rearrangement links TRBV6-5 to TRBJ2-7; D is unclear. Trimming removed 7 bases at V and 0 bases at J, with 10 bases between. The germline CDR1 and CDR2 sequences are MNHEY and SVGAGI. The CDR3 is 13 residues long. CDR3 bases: TGTGCCAGCATAGGCGCGAGCTCCTACGAGCAGTACTTC. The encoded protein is CASIGASSYEQYF.

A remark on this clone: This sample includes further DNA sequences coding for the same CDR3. The CDR3 reads CATSRDRGFGNTIYF. In DNA form, the CDR3 reads TGTGCCACCAGCAGAGATCGGGGATTCGGAAACACCATATATTTT. This rearrangement joins TRBV15 to TRBJ1-3, with D hard to call. Trimming took off 0 bases at V and 4 bases at J, with 10 bases between the two ends. Germline CDR1 LNHNV, CDR2 YYDKDF (reference sequence). CDR3 length equals 15 residues.

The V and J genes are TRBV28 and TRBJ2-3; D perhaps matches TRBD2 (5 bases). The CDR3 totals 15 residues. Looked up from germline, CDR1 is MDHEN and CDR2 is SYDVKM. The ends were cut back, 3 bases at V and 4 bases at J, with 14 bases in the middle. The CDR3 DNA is TGTGCCAGCAGTTTCGGGGATCTTAGACCAGATACGCAGTATTTT. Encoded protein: CASSFGDLRPDTQYF.

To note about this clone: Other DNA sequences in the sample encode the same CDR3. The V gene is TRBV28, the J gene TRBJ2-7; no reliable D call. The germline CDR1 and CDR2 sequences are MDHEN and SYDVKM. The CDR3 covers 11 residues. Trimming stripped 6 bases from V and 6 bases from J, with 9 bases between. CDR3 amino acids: CASRSPAEQYF. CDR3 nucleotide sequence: TGTGCCAGCAGGTCTCCCGCCGAGCAGTACTTC.

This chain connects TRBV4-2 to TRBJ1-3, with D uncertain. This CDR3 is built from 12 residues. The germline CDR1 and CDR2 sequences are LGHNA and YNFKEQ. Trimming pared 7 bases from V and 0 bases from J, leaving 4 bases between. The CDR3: CASTSSGNTIYF. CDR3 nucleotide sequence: TGTGCCAGCACCAGCTCTGGAAACACCATATATTTT.